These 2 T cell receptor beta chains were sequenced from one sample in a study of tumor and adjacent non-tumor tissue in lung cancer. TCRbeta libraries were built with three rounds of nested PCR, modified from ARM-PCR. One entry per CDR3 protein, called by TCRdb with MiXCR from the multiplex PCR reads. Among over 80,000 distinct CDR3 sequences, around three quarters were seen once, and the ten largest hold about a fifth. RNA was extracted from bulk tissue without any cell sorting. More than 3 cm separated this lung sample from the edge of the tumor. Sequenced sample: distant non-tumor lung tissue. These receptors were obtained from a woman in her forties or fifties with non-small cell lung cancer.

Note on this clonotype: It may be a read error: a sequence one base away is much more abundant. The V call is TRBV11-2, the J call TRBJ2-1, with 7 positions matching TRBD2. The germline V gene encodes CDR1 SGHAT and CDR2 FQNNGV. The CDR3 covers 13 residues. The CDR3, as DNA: TGTGCCAGCAGCTACCCTAGCGGAAATGAGCAGTCCTTC. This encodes CASSYPSGNEQSF.

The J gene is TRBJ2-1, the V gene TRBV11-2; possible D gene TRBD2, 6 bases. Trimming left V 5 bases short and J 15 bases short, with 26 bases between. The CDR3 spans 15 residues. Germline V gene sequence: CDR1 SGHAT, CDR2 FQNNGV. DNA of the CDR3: TGTGCCAGCAGCCCACGGGACTCAGGTTTCAATAAGCTGTTCTTC. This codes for CASSPRDSGFNKLFF.